This T cell receptor (beta chain) was captured by sequencing in a study of blood T cell repertoires in COVID-19 (dated by TCRdb to 2018 to 2021). Regarding the complete study: The collaborator samples originated in the United States, Italy and Spain and spanned the acute and convalescent phases of COVID-19. The material from the prospective study consisted of cDNA or gDNA derived from T cells, B-cell-depleted T cells, or PBMCs. The dataset comprised deeply sampled blood TCRbeta repertoires from subjects exposed to, actively infected with, or recovered from COVID-19. A freely available public database, intended as a resource for researchers studying the immune response to SARS-CoV-2, is where the repertoires were released. The samples were drawn from the first 160 participants of the ongoing ImmuneRACE study and from 950 to 1,500 subjects provided by 6 global collaborators. Nearly every sample came with metadata listing a de-identified subject ID, COVID-19 status, age in years and sex. Where available, HLA class I and class II types were obtained from metadata supplied by the sample provider rather than from assay-based typing. General study outcomes and caveats: The quantity of clinical and demographic metadata differed by source and by participant and was supplied without curation.

At one collaborating source in Seattle, patients were enrolled during active infection and were followed longitudinally through the course of disease. Each collaborating institution followed its own protocols to collect whole blood in K2EDTA tubes. For TCRbeta analysis, collaborators shipped samples as frozen whole blood, isolated PBMCs, or DNA extracted from either of those sample types. On this clone: This clone's antigen is unknown. No much larger clonotype is one base removed from it; base qualities were not supplied.

The germline V gene (reference sequence) gives CDR1 as GTSNPN and CDR2 as SVGIG. Cut back by 1 base and 1 base, the V and J ends lie 7 bases apart. The CDR3 spans 13 residues, from the cysteine through the phenylalanine. Kept here is only the CDR3 DNA, which spans 39 bases and is read in frame from base 1. The immunoSEQ Assay, a bias-controlled multiplex PCR, was used to amplify TCRbeta CDR3 regions from genomic DNA. The published analysis was carried out like this. Within the assay, amplification of reference gene primers was used to estimate how many nucleated cells each sample contained. Sequence reads were collapsed and filtered to measure the absolute abundance of every unique TCRbeta CDR3 rearrangement. Productive Simpson clonality was computed per sample as the square root of Simpson's diversity index over productive rearrangements. Not all clones reach the TCRdb copy of this immuneACCESS table, which keeps in-frame sequences only. Checked studies attribute under half of the gap to unresolved V genes and leave the rest unexplained. V and J calls and clone size are as listed in that table; D and trimming were resolved from the DNA. This sample gives 350,000 or so clones in total; over 75% of them show up just once. In total, the top ten clones hold about 10% of the sample.

The chain uses TRBV30 and TRBJ1-1, with an unclear D gene assignment. The sequence was obtained from a woman younger than 45 with COVID-19, enrolled during active disease. Input material: peripheral blood. The DNA reads TGTGCCTGGAGTGAACAGCAGAACACTGAAGCTTTCTTT. It is translated as CAWSEQQNTEAFF.